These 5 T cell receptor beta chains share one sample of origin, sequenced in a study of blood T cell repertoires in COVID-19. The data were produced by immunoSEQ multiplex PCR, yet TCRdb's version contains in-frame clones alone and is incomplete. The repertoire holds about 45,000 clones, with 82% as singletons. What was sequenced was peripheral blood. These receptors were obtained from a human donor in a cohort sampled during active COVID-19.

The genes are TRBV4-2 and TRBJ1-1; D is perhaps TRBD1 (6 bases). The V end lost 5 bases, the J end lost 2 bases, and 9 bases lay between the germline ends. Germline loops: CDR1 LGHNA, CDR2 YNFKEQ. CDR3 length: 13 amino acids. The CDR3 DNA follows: TGTGCCAGCAGCTACAGGGTCAACACTGAAGCTTTCTTT. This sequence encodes CASSYRVNTEAFF.

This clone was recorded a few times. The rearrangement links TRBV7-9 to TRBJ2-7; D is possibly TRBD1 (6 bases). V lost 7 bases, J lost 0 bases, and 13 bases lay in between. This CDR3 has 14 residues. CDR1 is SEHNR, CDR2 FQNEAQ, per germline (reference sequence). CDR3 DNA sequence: TGTGCCAGCATCCCCGAAGGGGGCTCCTACGAGCAGTACTTC. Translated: CASIPEGGSYEQYF. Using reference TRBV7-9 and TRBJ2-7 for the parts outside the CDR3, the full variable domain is DTGVSQNPRHKITKRGQNVTFRCDPISEHNRLYWYRQTLGQGPEFLTYFQNEAQLEKSRLLSDRFSAERPKGSFSTLEIQRTEQGDSAMYLCASIPEGGSYEQYFGPGTRLTVT.

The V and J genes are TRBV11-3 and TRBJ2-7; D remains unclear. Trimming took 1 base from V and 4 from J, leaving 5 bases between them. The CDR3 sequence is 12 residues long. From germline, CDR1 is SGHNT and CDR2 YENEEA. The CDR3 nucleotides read TGTGCCAGCAGCTTAGTGCAGTACGAGCAGTACTTC. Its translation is CASSLVQYEQYF.

CDR3 in amino acids: CASSPSSRGAGEQYF. CDR3 bases: TGCGCCAGCAGCCCGTCCAGTCGGGGGGCGGGGGAGCAGTACTTC. V and J are TRBV5-1 and TRBJ2-7; D may be TRBD2 (7 bases). The V gene lost 4 bases and the J gene lost 7 bases, with 21 bases spanning the gap. The CDR3 totals 15 residues. Germline-derived CDR1 and CDR2 are SGHRS and YFSETQ.

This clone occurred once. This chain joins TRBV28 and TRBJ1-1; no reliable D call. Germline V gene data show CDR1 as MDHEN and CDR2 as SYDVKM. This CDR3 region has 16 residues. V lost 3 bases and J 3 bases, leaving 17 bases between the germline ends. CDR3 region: CASSFVDGLEDTEAFF. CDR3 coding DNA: TGTGCCAGCAGTTTCGTTGACGGTTTAGAGGACACTGAAGCTTTCTTT.